These T cell receptor beta chains were read from a single sample in a study of beta chain features in type 1 diabetes. Profiling relied on immunoSEQ multiplex PCR, and the TCRdb table lists in-frame clones only, not all of them. The sample carries over 650,000 clones, roughly 13% recorded once. The specimen was naive CD4+ T cells from blood. The receptors come from a man between 18 and 29 years old with type 1 diabetes. Each CDR3 is given with its conserved first and last residue. D genes are given only for firm matches. Clone size is not always given. Where it is, it says once, few, many or a class for expanded clones.

size: NA; D: NA; J: TRBJ2-5; length: 15; V: TRBV2; DNA: TGTGCCAGCAAATCCCTTGGGACAAATCGTGAGACCCAGTACTTC; CDR3: CASKSLGTNRETQYF
size: few; D: TRBD1; J: TRBJ1-3; length: 14; V: TRBV13; DNA: TGTGCCAGCGGGACAACAGGGGCTGGAAACACCATATATTTT; CDR3: CASGTTGAGNTIYF
size: few; D: NA; J: TRBJ1-1; length: 13; V: TRBV7-9; DNA: TGTGCCAGCAGCTTGCAAGGGAACACTGAAGCTTTCTTT; CDR3: CASSLQGNTEAFF
size: NA; D: NA; J: TRBJ2-7; length: 12; V: TRBV30; DNA: TGTGCCTGGAGTGTTGGGGGCGGCGAGCAGTACTTC; CDR3: CAWSVGGGEQYF
size: NA; D: NA; J: TRBJ1-1; length: 14; V: TRBV7-2; DNA: TGTGCCAGCAGTCCTAGTGGAGTGAACACTGAAGCTTTCTTT; CDR3: CASSPSGVNTEAFF
size: NA; D: NA; J: TRBJ2-2; length: 15; V: TRBV29-1; DNA: TGCAGCGTTCGCGTGACTGCCGCGACCGCCGGGGAGCTGTTTTTT; CDR3: CSVRVTAATAGELFF
size: few; D: NA; J: TRBJ1-2; length: 13; V: TRBV18; DNA: TGTGCCAGCTCACCGGGGGGTGACTATGGCTACACCTTC; CDR3: CASSPGGDYGYTF
size: NA; D: TRBD2; J: TRBJ2-1; length: 14; V: TRBV5-1; DNA: TGCGCCAGCAGCCCGGGACTAGACTACAATGAGCAGTTCTTC; CDR3: CASSPGLDYNEQFF
size: few; D: NA; J: TRBJ2-7; length: 12; V: TRBV4-2; DNA: TGTGCCAGCAGCCGAATGGTGGGAGAGCAGTACTTC; CDR3: CASSRMVGEQYF
size: NA; D: NA; J: TRBJ2-7; length: 14; V: TRBV6-1; DNA: TGTGCCGGACTCCATATGACAGCGACCTACGAGCAGTACTTC; CDR3: CAGLHMTATYEQYF
size: few; D: NA; J: TRBJ2-1; length: 16; V: TRBV7-7; DNA: TGTGCTAGCAGCTTAGCGCAGCGCGGGACCTACAATGAGCAGTTCTTC; CDR3: CASSLAQRGTYNEQFF
size: few; D: NA; J: TRBJ2-7; length: 15; V: TRBV18; DNA: TGTGCCAGCTCACCATCGGGCTTGCGTCCCTACGAGCAGTACTTC; CDR3: CASSPSGLRPYEQYF
size: few; D: TRBD1; J: TRBJ2-6; length: 16; V: TRBV11-2; DNA: TGTGCCACCGGACAGGGTGGAAGCTCTGGGGCCAACGTCCTGACTTTC; CDR3: CATGQGGSSGANVLTF
size: few; D: NA; J: TRBJ2-1; length: 12; V: TRBV5-1; DNA: TGCGCCAGCAGCTTGGAAGCTACCGAGCAGTTCTTC; CDR3: CASSLEATEQFF
size: NA; D: NA; J: TRBJ2-2; length: 12; V: TRBV10-3; DNA: TGTGCCATCAGCGACCCCTCCGGGGAGCTGTTTTTT; CDR3: CAISDPSGELFF
size: NA; D: NA; J: TRBJ2-7; length: 13; V: TRBV27; DNA: TGTGCCACCCGCTCGGCTGACGGCTACGAGCAGTACTTC; CDR3: CATRSADGYEQYF
size: NA; D: NA; J: TRBJ1-4; length: 15; V: TRBV7-2; DNA: TGTGCCAGCAGCTCCTACAGCTTCTCAAATGAAAAACTGTTTTTT; CDR3: CASSSYSFSNEKLFF
size: few; D: NA; J: TRBJ1-1; length: 14; V: TRBV29-1; DNA: TGCAGCGTTCGCCCACTCCGGGACCACACTGAAGCTTTCTTT; CDR3: CSVRPLRDHTEAFF